This TCR beta chain was sequenced for a study of T cell clonotyping in hematopoietic cell transplantation. This table comes from immunoSEQ multiplex PCR, and its TCRdb copy is limited to in-frame clones, with some not included. The sample yields 6,500 to 9,500 clones, approximately 94% seen once. Concerning this clone itself: The antigen is not known.

The study's findings and limits: Few recipient clonotypes overlapped donors; over 97% were de novo at given depth.

CDR3 length: 12 amino acids. The germline V gene has CDR1 MNHEY and CDR2 SMNVEV (reference sequence). The V and J ends lost 5 bases and 4 bases respectively, with 9 bases between them. Samples: about 28 days before transplant, then days 30, 100 and 180 after. The specimen was peripheral blood mononuclear cells, collected 30 days after allogeneic stem cell transplant. The chain is built from TRBV27 and TRBJ2-7, with D maybe TRBD2 (5 bases). This clonotype was sampled from a male patient aged 55-69 years who had an allogeneic stem cell transplant from an unrelated donor, so T cells may come from the graft donor. Some clones in this sample may be carry-over from other donors' samples. The CDR3 here is CASSGGLYEQYF. Here the CDR3 DNA reads TGTGCCAGCAGTGGCGGACTGTACGAGCAGTACTTC.